The clone carrying this T cell receptor beta chain appeared a few times. These data are taken from a study of blood T cell repertoires in COVID-19. Across the whole study: Nucleic acid was either cDNA or gDNA, and it came from T cells, B-cell-depleted T cells, or PBMCs.

The CDR3 sequence is 11 residues long. The V and J ends lost 2 bases and 7 bases respectively, with 3 bases between them. This table comes from immunoSEQ multiplex PCR, and its TCRdb copy is limited to in-frame clones, with some not included. The repertoire holds about 180,000 clones, with more than 75% as singletons. A Seattle source enrolled patients during active infection and followed them longitudinally. The TCR comes from a person between 65 and 79 years old with COVID-19, enrolled during active disease. The chain uses TRBV12-3 or TRBV12-4 and TRBJ1-3; no reliable D call. Sequencing was carried out using peripheral blood. The CDR3 is CASSLRNTIYF. DNA for the CDR3: TGTGCCAGCAGTTTACGGAACACCATATATTTT.